What follows are 27 T cell receptor beta chains derived from one specimen sequenced in a study of blood T cell repertoires in COVID-19 (dated by TCRdb to about 2020). Receptor amplification or capture employed the immunoSEQ multiplex PCR assay. The table comes from immuneACCESS by way of TCRdb, which keeps in-frame sequences with V and J called. Part of the clones is missing from these tables; in studies checked, under half for an unresolved V gene and the rest for unknown reasons. This sample lists 250,000 to 300,000 clones; around nine tenths were detected once. Clones ranked in the top ten supply around 1.8% of the sample. The source material was peripheral blood. These receptors all come from a man aged 30-40 years with active or convalescent COVID-19.

This clone was recorded a few times. This chain links TRBV2 with TRBJ2-5; 10 bases map to TRBD2. V was clipped by 4 bases and J by 2 bases; unmatched bases: 1. CDR3 size: 14 residues. CDR1 and CDR2 (germline): SNHLY, FYNNEI. Here the CDR3 reads CASSGTSGQETQYF. CDR3 sequence (DNA): TGTGCCAGCAGTGGGACTAGCGGACAAGAGACCCAGTACTTC. The full variable domain, completed using reference TRBV2 and TRBJ2-5, is EPEVTQTPSHQVTQMGQEVILRCVPISNHLYFYWYRQILGQKVEFLVSFYNNEISEKSEIFDDQFSVERPDGSNFTLKIRSTKLEDSAMYFCASSGTSGQETQYFGPGTRLLVL.

This chain links TRBV5-4 with TRBJ2-2; 7 bases line up with TRBD1. CDR3 length equals 17 residues. The germline V gene encodes CDR1 SGHNT and CDR2 YYREEE (reference sequence). V shed 4 bases and J 4 bases; nucleotides not matched to a gene: 13. The CDR3 DNA follows: TGTGCCAGCAGCATTGACCGGGACAGCACCTTCACCGGGGAGCTGTTTTTT. Translating it yields CASSIDRDSTFTGELFF.

The rearrangement links TRBV7-9 to TRBJ1-6; tentatively, D is TRBD1 (5 bases). Germline assignment: CDR1 SEHNR and CDR2 FQNEAQ (reference sequence). V was trimmed by 5 bases and J by 8 bases, leaving 10 bases between them. The CDR3 has 13 residues. DNA for the CDR3: TGTGCCAGCAGCGGCACCAGGGATTCACCCCTCCACTTT. Its translation is CASSGTRDSPLHF. The full variable domain, with the rest looked up from reference TRBV7-9 and TRBJ1-6, is DTGVSQNPRHKITKRGQNVTFRCDPISEHNRLYWYRQTLGQGPEFLTYFQNEAQLEKSRLLSDRFSAERPKGSFSTLEIQRTEQGDSAMYLCASSGTRDSPLHFGNGTRLTVT.

The sample holds a few counts of this clone. The chain is built from TRBV13 and TRBJ1-2; TRBD1 matches at 11 bases. The germline V gene encodes CDR1 PRHDT and CDR2 FYEKMQ (reference sequence). The CDR3 totals 19 residues. Trimming at V came to 4 bases and at J to 4 bases, leaving 17 bases not matched to a gene. The CDR3 protein is CASSYERTGGAPDGYGYTF. CDR3 coding DNA: TGTGCCAGCAGCTATGAACGGACAGGGGGCGCTCCGGATGGCTATGGCTACACCTTC.

The chain joins TRBV5-1 to TRBJ2-3; D is unclear. Germline lookup yields CDR1 SGHRS and CDR2 YFSETQ. The CDR3 sequence is 15 residues long. Trimming took 1 base from V and 0 from J, leaving 9 bases between them. This CDR3 is CASSLQLPSTDTQYF. The CDR3 nucleotides read TGCGCCAGCAGCTTGCAGTTACCTAGCACAGATACGCAGTATTTT. Looking up the rest from reference TRBV5-1 and TRBJ2-3 gives the full variable domain: KAGVTQTPRYLIKTRGQQVTLSCSPISGHRSVSWYQQTPGQGLQFLFEYFSETQRNKGNFPGRFSGRQFSNSRSEMNVSTLELGDSALYLCASSLQLPSTDTQYFGPGTRLTVL.

This rearrangement joins TRBV5-1 to TRBJ2-3; TRBD2 is a possible D gene (6 bases). The CDR3 consists of 15 residues. Germline V gene data show CDR1 as SGHRS and CDR2 as YFSETQ. V lost 4 bases and J lost 1, with 13 bases in between. The CDR3, as DNA: TGCGCCAGCAGCGCGGCGCGGGGTGGCACAGATACGCAGTATTTT. Protein sequence: CASSAARGGTDTQYF.

This clone was seen once. The chain recombines TRBV7-9 with TRBJ1-4; D is possibly TRBD1 (5 bases). Germline V CDR1 and CDR2: SEHNR, FQNEAQ (reference sequence). The germline V and J ends were trimmed by 6 bases and 4 bases, with 12 bases remaining between them. The CDR3 runs to 14 residues. CDR3 protein: CASRRDGNNEKLFF. In DNA, the CDR3 is TGTGCCAGCAGGCGGGACGGAAATAATGAAAAACTGTTTTTT.

DNA for the CDR3: TGTGCCAGCAGCCCAGCGACCGGGACTAGCGGATTTCAAATTAATGAGCAGTTCTTC. As protein: CASSPATGTSGFQINEQFF. The chain links TRBV11-2 to TRBJ2-1; 11 bases map to TRBD2. The CDR3 totals 19 residues. Germline V CDR1 and CDR2: SGHAT, FQNNGV. Trimming took 5 bases from V and 7 from J; bases not matched to a gene: 19. The variable domain in full, with the rest retrieved from reference TRBV11-2 and TRBJ2-1, is EAGVAQSPRYKIIEKRQSVAFWCNPISGHATLYWYQQILGQGPKLLIQFQNNGVVDDSQLPKDRFSAERLKGVDSTLKIQPAKLEDSAVYLCASSPATGTSGFQINEQFFGPGTRLTVL.

The chain joins TRBV6-5 to TRBJ2-5; no clear D. Germline CDR1 is MNHEY and CDR2 is SVGAGI. This CDR3 comprises 13 residues. Trimming stripped 6 bases from V and 7 bases from J, with 15 bases between. CDR3: CASSPPGRPTQYF. The CDR3 DNA is TGTGCCAGCAGCCCCCCGGGTCGGCCGACCCAGTACTTC.

V gene TRBV7-2 combines with J gene TRBJ1-2; 8 bases are a match to TRBD1. The CDR3 runs 16 residues. The germline CDR1 and CDR2 sequences are SGHTA and FQGNSA. V lost 1 base to trimming and J lost 7 bases; unmatched junction nucleotides: 11. The DNA for the CDR3 is TGTGCCAGCAGCTTAGGATTGGGCAGGGGGCGTGGTGGCTACACCTTC. Protein sequence: CASSLGLGRGRGGYTF.

The chain uses TRBV9 and TRBJ1-1; 7 bases are shared with TRBD1. The CDR3 is made up of 16 amino acids. The ends lost 2 bases at V and 10 bases at J; junction bases unmatched: 17. CDR1 SGDLS and CDR2 YYNGEE come from the germline V gene. The CDR3 bases are TGTGCCAGCAGCGTGGTGGGGGACAGTGCCCCGGGTGGAGCTTTCTTT. Amino acids: CASSVVGDSAPGGAFF.

The rearrangement uses TRBV28 and TRBJ1-5; 7 bases are a match to TRBD1. The germline CDR1 and CDR2 sequences are MDHEN and SYDVKM. The CDR3 has 16 residues. Trimming took 6 bases from V and 0 from J; bases not matched to a gene: 8. CDR3 nucleotide sequence: TGTGCCAGCAGGGCCAGGGGGGCAACTAGCAATCAGCCCCAGCATTTT. It specifies CASRARGATSNQPQHF.

The rearrangement joins TRBV6-2 or TRBV6-3 to TRBJ2-5, with 12 nucleotides matching TRBD2. Germline V gene data show CDR1 as MNHEY and CDR2 as SVGEGT. After removal of 6 bases from V and 7 bases from J, the junction contained 15 bases not matched to a gene. This CDR3 spans 17 amino acids. CDR3 protein: CASSSGLAGGRRLTQYF. CDR3 DNA sequence: TGTGCCAGCAGCTCAGGGCTAGCGGGGGGGCGACGGCTGACCCAGTACTTC.

The CDR3 DNA reads as TGCAGCGTTGAAGATCCGAGGGAGGGGCAGTACTTC. Translating gives CSVEDPREGQYF. This rearrangement joins TRBV29-1 to TRBJ2-7, with 7 nucleotides matching TRBD2. The CDR3 is 12 residues long. J gave up 9 bases and V 0 bases, and 5 bases lay outside the gene matches. Looked up from germline, CDR1 is SQVTM and CDR2 is ANQGSEA.

This chain joins TRBV10-1 and TRBJ2-7; 8 bases are a match to TRBD1. The CDR3 extends over 15 amino acids. Germline V lookup: CDR1 WNHNN, CDR2 SYGVQD (reference sequence). Losses at the gene ends were 10 bases for V and 2 bases for J; bases not matched to a gene: 13. CDR3 nucleotides: TGCGCCAAACCGATGACGGGACAGGACCCCTACGAGCAGTACTTC. Translating gives CAKPMTGQDPYEQYF.

The CDR3 loop is CASSHAAEGGQPQHF. As DNA, the CDR3 is TGCGCCAGCAGCCATGCAGCGGAAGGAGGGCAGCCCCAGCATTTT. The chain couples TRBV4-1 to TRBJ1-5; no reliable D call. Per germline, CDR1 MGHRA and CDR2 YSYEKL. Trimming removed 3 bases at V and 7 bases at J, with 16 bases between. The CDR3 spans 15 residues.

The CDR3 reads CASSQDAGGSLTQYF. CDR3 nucleotide sequence: TGTGCCAGCAGCCAAGATGCCGGGGGGTCGTTGACCCAGTACTTC. This chain connects TRBV3-1 (or the pseudogene TRBV3-2) to TRBJ2-5; TRBD2 aligns across 7 bases. The V gene's germline CDR1 is LGHDT and CDR2 YNNKEL (reference sequence). The V and J ends lost 0 bases and 7 bases, in that order; junction bases with no gene match: 8. CDR3 length: 15 residues.

Only a few counts were recorded for this clone. J is TRBJ2-5 and V is TRBV4-3, with TRBD2 identical over 12 bases. V trimming: 2 bases; J trimming: 5 bases; junction bases outside the gene matches: 6. Looked up from germline, CDR1 is LGHNA and CDR2 is YSLEER. The CDR3 length is 16 residues. In DNA, the CDR3 is TGCGCCAGCAGCCAACGGACTAGCGGGGACGGGGAGACCCAGTACTTC. Amino acids: CASSQRTSGDGETQYF.

The rearrangement uses TRBV19 and TRBJ2-1; 8 bases map to TRBD2. The germline V gene encodes CDR1 LNHDA and CDR2 SQIVND (reference sequence). The CDR3 extends over 16 amino acids. The trim removed 0 bases at V and 4 bases at J, leaving 5 bases unmatched. CDR3 nucleotides: TGTGCCAGTAGTATAGAACCTCGGGGGGGATACAATGAGCAGTTCTTC. Translation gives CASSIEPRGGYNEQFF.

The chain employs TRBV20-1 and TRBJ2-7; 7 nucleotides line up with TRBD1. This CDR3 is 14 amino acids long. The V and J ends lost 3 bases and 5 bases, in that order; junction bases with no gene match: 10. Germline values: CDR1 DFQATT, CDR2 SNEGSKA (reference sequence). The CDR3 DNA is TGCAGTGCTAGTACCGGGACAGCGGAGAACGAGCAGTACTTC. Its translation: CSASTGTAENEQYF.

This clone was picked up one time. The chain couples TRBV7-2 to TRBJ1-2; D uncertain. The V end was cut by 2 bases, the J end by 8 bases, with 15 bases between. The germline V gene encodes CDR1 SGHTA and CDR2 FQGNSA. This CDR3 has 14 amino acids. CDR3 residues: CASSLLRGNSGYTF. Written as DNA, the CDR3 is TGTGCCAGCAGCTTACTTCGGGGTAATAGCGGCTACACCTTC.

V gene TRBV10-1 combines with J gene TRBJ2-1, with D tentatively TRBD1 (6 bases). V was trimmed by 3 bases and J by 6 bases, leaving 15 bases between them. Germline V lookup: CDR1 WNHNN, CDR2 SYGVQD (reference sequence). The length of the CDR3 is 15 residues. CDR3 in amino acids: CASSETGKPSNEQFF. The CDR3 nucleotides read TGCGCCAGCAGTGAAACAGGGAAGCCAAGCAATGAGCAGTTCTTC.

The chain uses TRBV18 and TRBJ2-3, with a tentative D call TRBD2 (5 bases). Trimming took off 3 bases at V and 6 bases at J, with 10 bases between the two ends. CDR1 KGHSH and CDR2 LQKENI come from the germline V gene. This CDR3 comprises 13 residues. CDR3 nucleotide sequence: TGTGCCAGCTCACCTAGTGGGGAGGATACGCAGTATTTT. Its translation: CASSPSGEDTQYF.

The chain employs TRBV3-1 (or the pseudogene TRBV3-2) and TRBJ2-5; 9 bases are shared with TRBD2. The CDR3 spans 18 residues. The V segment lost 1 base and the J segment 5 bases; nucleotides outside the gene matches: 14. Germline CDR1 and CDR2: LGHDT and YNNKEL (reference sequence). CDR3 sequence: CASSQVLIAGAKGETQYF. In DNA form, the CDR3 reads TGTGCCAGCAGCCAAGTACTGATAGCGGGGGCAAAGGGGGAGACCCAGTACTTC.

The V call is TRBV7-8, the J call TRBJ1-1; possible D gene TRBD1, 5 bases. The germline V gene encodes CDR1 SGHVS and CDR2 FQNEAQ. The CDR3 is 15 amino acids. Trimming stripped 3 bases from V and 1 base from J, with 12 bases between. DNA of the CDR3: TGTGCCAGCAGCTTCCGGGCAGGGCAGAACACTGAAGCTTTCTTT. Its translation is CASSFRAGQNTEAFF.

This chain uses TRBV19 with TRBJ1-4; 7 nucleotides align to TRBD1. Germline lookup yields CDR1 LNHDA and CDR2 SQIVND (reference sequence). The ends lost 5 bases at V and 4 bases at J; junction bases unmatched: 7. The length of the CDR3 is 15 residues. In nucleotides, the CDR3 is TGTGCCAGTAGTCCACCGGGACAGAATAATGAAAAACTGTTTTTT. It translates to CASSPPGQNNEKLFF. The full variable domain, in which reference TRBV19 and TRBJ1-4 provide the parts outside the CDR3, is DGGITQSPKYLFRKEGQNVTLSCEQNLNHDAMYWYRQDPGQGLRLIYYSQIVNDFQKGDIAEGYSVSREKKESFPLTVTSAQKNPTAFYLCASSPPGQNNEKLFFGSGTQLSVL.

V gene TRBV27 combines with J gene TRBJ2-7; TRBD1 matches at 9 bases. The CDR3 runs to 14 residues. Germline CDR1 is MNHEY and CDR2 is SMNVEV (reference sequence). V trimming: 2 bases; J trimming: 6 bases; junction bases outside the gene matches: 5. The CDR3 DNA reads TGTGCCAGCAGTTTAACGGGACAGGGCAGCGAGCAGTACTTC. This sequence encodes CASSLTGQGSEQYF.